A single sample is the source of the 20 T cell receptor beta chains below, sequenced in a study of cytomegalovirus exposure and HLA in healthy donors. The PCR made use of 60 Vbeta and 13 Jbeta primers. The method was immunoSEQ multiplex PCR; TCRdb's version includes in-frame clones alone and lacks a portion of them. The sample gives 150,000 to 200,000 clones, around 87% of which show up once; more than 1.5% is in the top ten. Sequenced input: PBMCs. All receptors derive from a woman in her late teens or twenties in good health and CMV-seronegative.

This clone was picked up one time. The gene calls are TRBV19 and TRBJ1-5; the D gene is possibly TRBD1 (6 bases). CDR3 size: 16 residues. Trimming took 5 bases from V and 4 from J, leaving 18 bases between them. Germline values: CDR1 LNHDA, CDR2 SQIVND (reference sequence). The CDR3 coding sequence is TGTGCCAGTAGTCCCCGGGGGGGGGCGGTTAATCAGCCCCAGCATTTT. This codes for CASSPRGGAVNQPQHF.

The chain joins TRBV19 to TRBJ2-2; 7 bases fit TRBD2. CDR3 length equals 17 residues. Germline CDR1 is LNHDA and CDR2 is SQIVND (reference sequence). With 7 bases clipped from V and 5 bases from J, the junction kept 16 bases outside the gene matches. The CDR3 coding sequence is TGTGCCAGTACCCGGCGCAGTGGGGGGGTCGATACCGGGGAGCTGTTTTTT. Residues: CASTRRSGGVDTGELFF.

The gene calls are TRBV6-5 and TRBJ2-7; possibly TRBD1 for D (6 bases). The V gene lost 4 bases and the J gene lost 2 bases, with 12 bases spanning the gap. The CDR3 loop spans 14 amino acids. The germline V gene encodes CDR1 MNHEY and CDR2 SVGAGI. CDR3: CASSSDSGAYEQYF. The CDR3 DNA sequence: TGTGCCAGCAGTTCGGACAGTGGGGCCTACGAGCAGTACTTC.

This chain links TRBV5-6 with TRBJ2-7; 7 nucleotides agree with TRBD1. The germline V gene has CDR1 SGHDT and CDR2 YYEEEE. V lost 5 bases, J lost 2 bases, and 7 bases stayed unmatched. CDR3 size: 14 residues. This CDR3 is CASRTQGDTYEQYF. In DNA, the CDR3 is TGTGCCAGCAGGACCCAGGGGGACACCTACGAGCAGTACTTC.

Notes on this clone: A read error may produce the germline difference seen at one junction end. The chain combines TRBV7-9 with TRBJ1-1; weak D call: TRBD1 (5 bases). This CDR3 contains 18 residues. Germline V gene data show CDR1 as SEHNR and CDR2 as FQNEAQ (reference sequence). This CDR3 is CSSIPLYLAGLMNTEAFF. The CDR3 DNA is TGTTCCAGCATCCCTCTGTATTTGGCAGGGTTGATGAACACTGAAGCTTTCTTT.

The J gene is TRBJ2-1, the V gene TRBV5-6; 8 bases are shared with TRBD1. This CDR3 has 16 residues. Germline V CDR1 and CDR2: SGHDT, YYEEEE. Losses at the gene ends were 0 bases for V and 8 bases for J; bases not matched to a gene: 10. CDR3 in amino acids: CASSLAGGAGFDEQFF. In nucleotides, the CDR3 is TGTGCCAGCAGCTTGGCAGGGGGCGCTGGGTTCGATGAGCAGTTCTTC.

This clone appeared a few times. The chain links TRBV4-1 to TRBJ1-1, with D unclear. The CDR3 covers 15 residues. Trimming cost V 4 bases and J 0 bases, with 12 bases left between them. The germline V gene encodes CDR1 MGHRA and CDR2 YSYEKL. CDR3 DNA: TGCGCCAGCAGCCTAGAGGCACAGATGAACACTGAAGCTTTCTTT. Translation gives CASSLEAQMNTEAFF.

CDR3 loop: CASQAGGSDTQYF. Here the CDR3 DNA reads TGTGCCTCACAAGCGGGCGGCTCAGATACGCAGTATTTT. This chain connects TRBV30 to TRBJ2-3, with a possible D match to TRBD2 (6 bases). This CDR3 spans 13 amino acids. V was pared by 7 bases and J by 4 bases, with 15 bases between. Germline V lookup: CDR1 GTSNPN, CDR2 SVGIG (reference sequence).

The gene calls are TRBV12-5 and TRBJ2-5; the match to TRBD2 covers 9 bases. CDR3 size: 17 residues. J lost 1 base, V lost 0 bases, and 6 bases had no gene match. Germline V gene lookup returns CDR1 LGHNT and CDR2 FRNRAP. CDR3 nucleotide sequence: TGTGCTAGTGGTTTGGTAGCTAGCGGGGTCCGCCAAGAGACCCAGTACTTC. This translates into CASGLVASGVRQETQYF.

CDR3 loop: CASSPREETRLMNTEAFF. The CDR3 DNA sequence: TGTGCCAGCTCACCACGGGAGGAGACGCGCCTCATGAACACTGAAGCTTTCTTT. This rearrangement joins TRBV18 to TRBJ1-1; D ambiguous. The CDR3 length is 18 residues. The V and J ends lost 1 base and 0 bases respectively, with 18 bases between them. Germline V CDR1 and CDR2: KGHSH, LQKENI.

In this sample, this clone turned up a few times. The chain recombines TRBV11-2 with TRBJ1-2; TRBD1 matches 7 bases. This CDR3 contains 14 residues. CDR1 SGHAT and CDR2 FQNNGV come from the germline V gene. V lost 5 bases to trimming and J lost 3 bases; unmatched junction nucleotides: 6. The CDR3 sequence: CASSRTQGDYGYTF. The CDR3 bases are TGTGCCAGCAGCCGAACTCAGGGGGACTATGGCTACACCTTC.

CDR3 sequence: CASTQVSDRGKGDYNEQFF. The CDR3 DNA sequence: TGTGCCAGCACCCAAGTCTCGGACAGGGGTAAGGGGGATTACAATGAGCAGTTCTTC. The chain employs TRBV21-1 and TRBJ2-1; TRBD1 was called by the table and not checked on the DNA. TRBV21-1 represents a pseudogene. This CDR3 has 19 residues.

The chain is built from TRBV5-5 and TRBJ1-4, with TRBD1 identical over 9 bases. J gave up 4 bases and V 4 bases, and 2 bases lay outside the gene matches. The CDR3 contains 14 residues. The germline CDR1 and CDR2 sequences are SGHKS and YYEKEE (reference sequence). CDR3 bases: TGTGCCAGCAGCCGGGACAGGGTTAATGAAAAACTGTTTTTT. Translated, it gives CASSRDRVNEKLFF.

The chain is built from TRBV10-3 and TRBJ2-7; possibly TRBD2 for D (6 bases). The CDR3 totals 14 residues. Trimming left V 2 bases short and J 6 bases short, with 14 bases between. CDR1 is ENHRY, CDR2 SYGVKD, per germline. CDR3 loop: CAISETSRGFEQYF. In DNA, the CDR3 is TGTGCCATCAGTGAGACTAGCAGAGGTTTCGAGCAGTACTTC.

CDR3 in DNA: TGCGCCAGCACGCGGGACTCCTACGAGCAGTACTTC. It codes for CASTRDSYEQYF. The genes are TRBV10-2 and TRBJ2-7; TRBD2 is a possible D gene (6 bases). In germline, CDR1 is WSHSY, CDR2 SAAADI. Trimming left V 7 bases short and J 0 bases short, with 7 bases between. The CDR3 has 12 amino acids.

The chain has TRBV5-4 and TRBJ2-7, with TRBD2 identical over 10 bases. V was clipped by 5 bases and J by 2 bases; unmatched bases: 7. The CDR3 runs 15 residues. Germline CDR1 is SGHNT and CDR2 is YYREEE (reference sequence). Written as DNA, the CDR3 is TGTGCCAGCAGAACCGAAGCGGGGGGGCCCTACGAGCAGTACTTC. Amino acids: CASRTEAGGPYEQYF.

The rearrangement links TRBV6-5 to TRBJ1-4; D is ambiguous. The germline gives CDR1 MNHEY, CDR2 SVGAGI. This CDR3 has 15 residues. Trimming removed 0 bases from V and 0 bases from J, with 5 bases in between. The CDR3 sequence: CASSYSRATNEKLFF. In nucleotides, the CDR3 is TGTGCCAGCAGTTACTCGAGAGCAACTAATGAAAAACTGTTTTTT.

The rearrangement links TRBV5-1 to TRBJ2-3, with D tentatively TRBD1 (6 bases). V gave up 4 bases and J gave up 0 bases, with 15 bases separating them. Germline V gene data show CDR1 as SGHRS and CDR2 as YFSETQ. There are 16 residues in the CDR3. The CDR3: CASSTPTGPSTDTQYF. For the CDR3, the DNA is TGCGCCAGCAGCACGCCGACAGGCCCTAGCACAGATACGCAGTATTTT.

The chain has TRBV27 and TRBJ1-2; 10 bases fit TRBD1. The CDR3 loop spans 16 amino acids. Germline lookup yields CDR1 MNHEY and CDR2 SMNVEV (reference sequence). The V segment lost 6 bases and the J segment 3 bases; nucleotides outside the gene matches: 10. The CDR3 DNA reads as TGTGCCAGCAGGTCGCGACAGGGGGCGCGCCACTATGGCTACACCTTC. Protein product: CASRSRQGARHYGYTF.

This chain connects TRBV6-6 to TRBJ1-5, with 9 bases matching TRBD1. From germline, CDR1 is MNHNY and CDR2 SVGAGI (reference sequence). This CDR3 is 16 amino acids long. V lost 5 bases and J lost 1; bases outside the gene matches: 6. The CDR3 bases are TGTGCCAGCAGTAAGGGACAGGGTGGCAGCAATCAGCCCCAGCATTTT. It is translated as CASSKGQGGSNQPQHF.